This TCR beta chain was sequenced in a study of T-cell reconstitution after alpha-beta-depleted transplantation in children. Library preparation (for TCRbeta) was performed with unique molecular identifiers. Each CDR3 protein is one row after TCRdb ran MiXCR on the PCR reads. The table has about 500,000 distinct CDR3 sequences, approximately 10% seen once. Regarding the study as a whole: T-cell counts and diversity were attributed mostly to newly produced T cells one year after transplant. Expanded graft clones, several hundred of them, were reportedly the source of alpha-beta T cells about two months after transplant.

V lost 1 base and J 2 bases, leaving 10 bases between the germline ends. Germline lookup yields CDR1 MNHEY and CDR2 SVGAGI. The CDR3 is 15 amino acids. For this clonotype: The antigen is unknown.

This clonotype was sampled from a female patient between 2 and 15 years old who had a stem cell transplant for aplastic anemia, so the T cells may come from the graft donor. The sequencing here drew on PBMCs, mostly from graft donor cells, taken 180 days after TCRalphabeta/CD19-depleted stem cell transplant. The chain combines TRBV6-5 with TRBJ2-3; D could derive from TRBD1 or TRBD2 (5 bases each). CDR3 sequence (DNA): TGTGCCAGCAGTTACTGGTGGGGGTCCACAGATACGCAGTATTTT. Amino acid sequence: CASSYWWGSTDTQYF.